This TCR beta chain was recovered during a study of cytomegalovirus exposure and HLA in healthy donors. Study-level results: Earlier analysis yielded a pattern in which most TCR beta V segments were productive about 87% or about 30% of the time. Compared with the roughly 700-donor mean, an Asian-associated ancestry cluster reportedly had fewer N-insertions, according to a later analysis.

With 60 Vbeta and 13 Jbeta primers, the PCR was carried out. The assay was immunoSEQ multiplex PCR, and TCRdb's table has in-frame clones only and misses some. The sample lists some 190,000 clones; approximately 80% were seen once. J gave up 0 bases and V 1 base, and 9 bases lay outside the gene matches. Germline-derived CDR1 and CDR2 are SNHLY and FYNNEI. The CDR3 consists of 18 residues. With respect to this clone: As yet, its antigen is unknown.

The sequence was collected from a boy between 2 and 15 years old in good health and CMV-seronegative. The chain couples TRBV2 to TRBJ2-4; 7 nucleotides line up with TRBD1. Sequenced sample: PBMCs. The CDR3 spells CASSEGTGPFLAKNIQYF. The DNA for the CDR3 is TGTGCCAGCAGTGAAGGGACAGGACCATTCCTAGCCAAAAACATTCAGTACTTC.